Listed here are 11 T cell receptor beta chains from one sample, sequenced in a study of shared clonotypes between healthy human individuals. Libraries were prepared by immunoSEQ multiplex PCR; TCRdb keeps only in-frame clonotypes and omits some of them. The sample holds under 2.5 million clones; roughly 92% are singletons and the top ten take 0.37%. The specimen sequenced was naive CD4+ T cells from PBMCs. As to subset: CD45RA+ positively selected. These receptor sequences come from a man between 18 and 29 years old in good health. Some clones in this sample may be carry-over from other donors' samples.

The rearrangement joins TRBV27 to TRBJ1-2, with D perhaps TRBD1 (5 bases). Deletions cut 6 bases from V and 1 base from J, with 12 bases between. The CDR3 contains 14 residues. Per the germline V gene, CDR1 is MNHEY and CDR2 is SMNVEV (reference sequence). The CDR3 sequence: CASSSLQGNYGYTF. In DNA, the CDR3 is TGTGCCAGCAGCTCCCTCCAGGGTAACTATGGCTACACCTTC.

CDR3 in DNA: TGTGCCAGCAGCTCCGTGGGACTAGCGGCCGCCGGTCACGGGGAGCTGTTTTTT. Translating it yields CASSSVGLAAAGHGELFF. The chain joins TRBV11-2 to TRBJ2-2; 11 bases are shared with TRBD2. The germline CDR1 and CDR2 sequences are SGHAT and FQNNGV. V shed 4 bases and J 7 bases; nucleotides not matched to a gene: 14. The CDR3 covers 18 residues.

The V and J genes are TRBV7-6 and TRBJ2-7; 9 nucleotides line up with TRBD1. This CDR3 contains 15 residues. The germline V gene encodes CDR1 SGHVS and CDR2 FNYEAQ. Trimming removed 3 bases from V and 0 bases from J; junction bases left unmatched: 3. In DNA, the CDR3 is TGTGCCAGCAGCTTTGGACAGGGGACCTCCTACGAGCAGTACTTC. It translates to CASSFGQGTSYEQYF. Drawing the rest from reference TRBV7-6 and TRBJ2-7, the complete variable domain is GAGVSQSPRYKVTKRGQDVALRCDPISGHVSLYWYRQALGQGPEFLTYFNYEAQQDKSGLPNDRFSAERPEGSISTLTIQRTEQRDSAMYRCASSFGQGTSYEQYFGPGTRLTVT.

V usage is TRBV28 and J usage is TRBJ2-5, with TRBD1 matching 7 bases. The CDR3 totals 13 residues. The V gene's germline CDR1 is MDHEN and CDR2 SYDVKM. With V trimmed by 7 bases and J by 5 bases, 7 bases remained unmatched. CDR3 bases: TGTGCCAGCAATAGGGGGCGCTGGGAGACCCAGTACTTC. Its translation: CASNRGRWETQYF. The whole variable domain, remainder taken from reference TRBV28 and TRBJ2-5, is DVKVTQSSRYLVKRTGEKVFLECVQDMDHENMFWYRQDPGLGLRLIYFSYDVKMKEKGDIPEGYSVSREKKERFSLILESASTNQTSMYLCASNRGRWETQYFGPGTRLLVL.

The V gene is TRBV28, the J gene TRBJ2-7; no definite D call. The CDR3 is made up of 12 amino acids. Between the trimmed V and J ends, which lost 5 bases and 5 bases, there was a span of 10 bases. Germline lookup yields CDR1 MDHEN and CDR2 SYDVKM. The CDR3 loop is CASSPLWDEQYF. The CDR3 DNA reads TGTGCCAGCAGTCCCCTCTGGGACGAGCAGTACTTC.

The chain has TRBV7-2 and TRBJ2-6; no firm D call. Germline loops: CDR1 SGHTA, CDR2 FQGNSA. Trimming shortened V by 1 base and J by 0 bases, and 4 bases separated the two germline ends. This CDR3 has 15 residues. The CDR3 spells CASSLENSGANVLTF. The CDR3, as DNA: TGTGCCAGCAGCTTAGAAAACTCTGGGGCCAACGTCCTGACTTTC.

V usage is TRBV7-9 and J usage is TRBJ1-6; D gene ambiguous. This CDR3 contains 16 residues. V was shortened by 4 bases and J by 7 bases, with 17 bases between the two germline ends. Germline V gene lookup returns CDR1 SEHNR and CDR2 FQNEAQ (reference sequence). CDR3 DNA sequence: TGTGCCAGCAGCTCTCTAACGTACCCCGGGAATTCACCCCTCCACTTT. Translation: CASSSLTYPGNSPLHF. Variable domain in full (rest from reference TRBV7-9 and TRBJ1-6): DTGVSQNPRHKITKRGQNVTFRCDPISEHNRLYWYRQTLGQGPEFLTYFQNEAQLEKSRLLSDRFSAERPKGSFSTLEIQRTEQGDSAMYLCASSSLTYPGNSPLHFGNGTRLTVT.

The rearrangement links TRBV6-1 to TRBJ2-1, with 10 bases aligning to TRBD1. In germline, CDR1 is MNHNS, CDR2 SASEGT. The length of the CDR3 is 14 residues. V was pared by 7 bases and J by 9 bases, with 9 bases of the junction left unmatched. The CDR3: CASTGTGVNSEQFF. As DNA, the CDR3 is TGTGCCAGCACCGGGACAGGGGTAAACAGTGAGCAGTTCTTC.

V gene TRBV7-2 combines with J gene TRBJ1-1; D might be TRBD1 (5 bases). Germline V gene lookup returns CDR1 SGHTA and CDR2 FQGNSA. The CDR3 totals 16 residues. V gave up 0 bases and J gave up 0 bases, with 11 bases separating them. This CDR3 reads CASSLARQTMNTEAFF. CDR3 DNA sequence: TGTGCCAGCAGCTTAGCGCGACAGACTATGAACACTGAAGCTTTCTTT.

The chain combines TRBV6-5 with TRBJ2-1; D tentatively reads TRBD1 or TRBD2 (5 bases each). V lost 0 bases, J lost 6 bases, and 9 bases lay in between. Germline lookup yields CDR1 MNHEY and CDR2 SVGAGI. The CDR3 runs to 14 residues. The chain's CDR3 is CASSYSGEINEQFF. CDR3 coding DNA: TGTGCCAGCAGTTACTCGGGGGAGATCAATGAGCAGTTCTTC.

The table lists this clone with a count of one. V and J are TRBV7-3 and TRBJ2-2, with 11 nucleotides matching TRBD2. The CDR3 extends over 17 amino acids. Germline V gives CDR1 SGHTA, CDR2 FQGTGA. The V and J ends lost 5 bases and 5 bases, in that order; junction bases with no gene match: 10. CDR3 sequence reads: CASSAPSVAGGTGELFF. The CDR3 DNA sequence: TGTGCCAGCAGCGCGCCCTCCGTAGCGGGAGGGACCGGGGAGCTGTTTTTT.